This T cell receptor (beta chain) was retrieved from a study of T cells expressing NK-cell markers. Of note for this clonotype: The antigen is not known.

TCRdb reprocessed the 5' RACE reads and keeps a single row for each CDR3 protein, giving no DNA. This specimen shows about 460,000 distinct CDR3 sequences; the ten leading clones hold roughly 1.4%. Findings and caveats of the study: About 6 donors had dominant NKG2C+ clonotypes that comprised about 1.0-7.5% of their CD8+ T cells.

Germline V CDR1 and CDR2: SGDLS, YYNGEE. This CDR3 region has 15 residues. This receptor was identified in a woman in her forties or fifties in good health. This chain joins TRBV9 and TRBJ1-2; TCRdb selects TRBD1, and the lack of DNA leaves this call unchecked. Sequencing used blood T cells: a sorted CD56 or NKG2C T cell subset, CD4+ or CD8+ T cells, or bulk PBMC T cells (not recorded which). The CDR3 sequence: CASSTPTGQVYGYTF.